The 29 T cell receptor beta chains given below trace back to one sample, sequenced in a study of CD8+ T cells in alopecia areata. Treatment defined: oral pan-JAK inhibitor, 5-10 mg twice daily. As the sequencing template, cDNA was produced by extracting RNA and reverse transcribing it. TCRdb's copy holds only in-frame clones and misses some; the assay was immunoSEQ multiplex PCR. The sample lists more than 85,000 clones, under 70% occurring once. The starting material was CD8+ T cells sorted from blood, obtained at week 4, from a patient treated with tofacitinib. The receptors here all came from a human donor with alopecia areata.

The CDR3 region is CASSPEEGYTDTQYF. The CDR3 DNA is TGTGCCAGTAGTCCCGAGGAGGGCTACACAGATACGCAGTATTTT. The chain couples TRBV19 to TRBJ2-3, with D possibly matching TRBD2 (6 bases). V was cut by 5 bases and J by 2 bases, with 14 bases left in between. This CDR3 has 15 amino acids. Germline values: CDR1 LNHDA, CDR2 SQIVND (reference sequence).

The chain is built from TRBV5-1 and TRBJ2-5, with D perhaps TRBD2 (5 bases). This CDR3 region has 16 residues. CDR1 is SGHRS, CDR2 YFSETQ, per germline. Trimming pared 3 bases from V and 0 bases from J, leaving 15 bases between. CDR3 in amino acids: CASSSKPIANQETQYF. The CDR3 DNA follows: TGCGCCAGCAGCTCAAAACCGATAGCGAACCAAGAGACCCAGTACTTC.

V and J are TRBV9 and TRBJ1-2; D is perhaps TRBD1 (6 bases). The CDR3 is 13 residues long. The V end lost 0 bases, the J end lost 10 bases, and 13 bases lay between the germline ends. CDR1 is SGDLS and CDR2 is YYNGEE in the germline V gene. The CDR3 spells CASSVVTGRDYTF. The CDR3 bases are TGTGCCAGCAGCGTAGTCACAGGGAGGGACTACACCTTC.

This rearrangement joins TRBV29-1 to TRBJ1-2; 7 positions match TRBD1. The trim removed 7 bases at V and 4 bases at J, leaving 12 bases unmatched. Per the germline V gene, CDR1 is SQVTM and CDR2 is ANQGSEA. This CDR3 region has 14 residues. CDR3: CSAWSGWDSYGYTF. CDR3 in DNA: TGCAGCGCGTGGTCCGGGTGGGACAGCTATGGCTACACCTTC.

J is TRBJ2-1 and V is TRBV5-1, with D uncertain. Trimming shortened V by 5 bases and J by 8 bases, and 8 bases separated the two germline ends. The CDR3 is 11 amino acids. Per germline, CDR1 SGHRS and CDR2 YFSETQ. The chain's CDR3 is CASRMVDEQFF. The CDR3 region has the DNA TGCGCCAGCAGAATGGTGGATGAGCAGTTCTTC. Supplemented by reference TRBV5-1 and TRBJ2-1, the full variable domain reads KAGVTQTPRYLIKTRGQQVTLSCSPISGHRSVSWYQQTPGQGLQFLFEYFSETQRNKGNFPGRFSGRQFSNSRSEMNVSTLELGDSALYLCASRMVDEQFFGPGTRLTVL.

This clone was seen only a few times. The gene calls are TRBV5-6 and TRBJ2-2; D remains ambiguous. The V and J ends lost 4 bases and 0 bases respectively, with 13 bases between them. Germline-derived CDR1 and CDR2 are SGHDT and YYEEEE. CDR3 length equals 16 residues. CDR3 residues: CASSPWLGPNTGELFF. The CDR3 region has the DNA TGTGCCAGCAGCCCCTGGCTAGGACCGAACACCGGGGAGCTGTTTTTT.

This clone was recorded a few times. The chain carries TRBV30 and TRBJ2-5, with 7 bases lining up with TRBD2. The J segment lost 4 bases and the V segment lost 5 bases, leaving 13 bases of the junction unmatched. CDR3 size: 15 residues. CDR1 is GTSNPN, CDR2 SVGIG, per germline (reference sequence). This chain's CDR3 is CAWGLEGGPRETQYF. CDR3 DNA sequence: TGTGCCTGGGGTCTTGAGGGAGGGCCTCGAGAGACCCAGTACTTC.

This sequence joins TRBV5-1 and TRBJ2-3; D not certain. Germline loops: CDR1 SGHRS, CDR2 YFSETQ. Between the trimmed V and J ends, which lost 0 bases and 4 bases, there was a span of 3 bases. This CDR3 spans 12 amino acids. CDR3: CASSLVPDTQYF. Here the CDR3 DNA reads TGCGCCAGCAGCTTGGTCCCAGATACGCAGTATTTT. The variable domain in full, completed from reference TRBV5-1 and TRBJ2-3, reads KAGVTQTPRYLIKTRGQQVTLSCSPISGHRSVSWYQQTPGQGLQFLFEYFSETQRNKGNFPGRFSGRQFSNSRSEMNVSTLELGDSALYLCASSLVPDTQYFGPGTRLTVL.

The chain couples TRBV4-1 to TRBJ1-6, with TRBD1 as a possible D gene (6 bases). CDR3 size: 14 residues. CDR1 MGHRA and CDR2 YSYEKL come from the germline V gene. The V end lost 2 bases, the J end lost 5 bases, and 7 bases lay between the germline ends. In nucleotides, the CDR3 is TGCGCCAGCAGCCAAACAGGGAATAATTCACCCCTCCACTTT. This codes for CASSQTGNNSPLHF.

This clone was recorded once. The chain is built from TRBV20-1 and TRBJ2-5; D is unresolved. Trimming stripped 7 bases from V and 4 bases from J, with 10 bases between. Germline CDR1 is DFQATT and CDR2 is SNEGSKA (reference sequence). The CDR3 runs to 11 residues. CDR3 residues: CSEATVETQYF. CDR3 sequence (DNA): TGCAGTGAGGCAACTGTAGAGACCCAGTACTTC.

V is TRBV25-1 and J is TRBJ2-7; D is perhaps TRBD1 (6 bases). The CDR3 length is 13 residues. Looked up from germline, CDR1 is MGHDK and CDR2 is SYGVNS. Trimming removed 2 bases from V and 6 bases from J, with 11 bases in between. The CDR3 protein is CASSEVVGGEQYF. CDR3 coding DNA: TGTGCCAGCAGTGAAGTTGTAGGGGGCGAGCAGTACTTC.

About this clone itself: A much larger clonotype is one base distant, so this may be a read error. V usage is TRBV11-2 and J usage is TRBJ2-1; D remains unclear. This CDR3 spans 11 amino acids. Germline V gene sequence: CDR1 SGHAT, CDR2 FQNNGV. Trimming stripped 4 bases from V and 5 bases from J, with 3 bases between. The CDR3 region is CASSSNNEQFF. The DNA for the CDR3 is TGTGCCAGCAGCTCAAACAATGAGCAGTTCTTC.

The V gene is TRBV6-5, the J gene TRBJ2-2; D unresolved. CDR1 MNHEY and CDR2 SVGAGI come from the germline V gene. V was trimmed by 5 bases and J by 6 bases, leaving 4 bases between them. The CDR3 is made up of 11 amino acids. CDR3: CASSPPGELFF. DNA of the CDR3: TGTGCCAGCAGTCCACCCGGGGAGCTGTTTTTT.

This clone was detected a few times. J is TRBJ2-5 and V is TRBV18; D unresolved. This CDR3 contains 13 residues. Germline V gene sequence: CDR1 KGHSH, CDR2 LQKENI. Trimming removed 1 base at V and 2 bases at J, with 5 bases between. CDR3 coding DNA: TGTGCCAGCTCACCACTCTTACAAGAGACCCAGTACTTC. It specifies CASSPLLQETQYF.

The chain has TRBV7-9 and TRBJ1-2; weak D call: TRBD1 (5 bases). Per the germline V gene, CDR1 is SEHNR and CDR2 is FQNEAQ (reference sequence). The V end lost 5 bases, the J end lost 8 bases, and 15 bases lay between the germline ends. The CDR3 is 13 residues long. The CDR3 is CASSRGPTTGYTF. The DNA of the CDR3 is TGTGCCAGCAGCCGGGGCCCTACAACGGGCTACACCTTC.

The chain carries TRBV5-1 and TRBJ1-4; no firm D call. The V gene's germline CDR1 is SGHRS and CDR2 YFSETQ. The CDR3 totals 14 residues. Trimming removed 4 bases from V and 2 bases from J, with 9 bases in between. The CDR3 here is CASSPGQTNEKLFF. The CDR3 region has the DNA TGCGCCAGCAGCCCGGGTCAGACTAATGAAAAACTGTTTTTT.

This chain links TRBV9 with TRBJ2-3; D gene uncertain. V was pared by 0 bases and J by 3 bases, with 11 bases between. This CDR3 has 15 residues. Looked up from germline, CDR1 is SGDLS and CDR2 is YYNGEE. The CDR3 loop reads CASSVGGSGTDTQYF. The CDR3 coding sequence is TGTGCCAGCAGCGTAGGAGGTTCTGGGACAGATACGCAGTATTTT.

Turning to this clone: Other DNA sequences in the sample encode the same CDR3. The V gene is TRBV27, the J gene TRBJ2-7; perhaps D is TRBD1 or TRBD2 (5 bases each). Germline CDR1 MNHEY, CDR2 SMNVEV (reference sequence). This CDR3 spans 12 amino acids. V lost 6 bases and J lost 7, with 13 bases in between. The CDR3 DNA sequence: TGTGCCAGCAGCTCGACCGGGACGGAGCAGTACTTC. Residues: CASSSTGTEQYF.

This clone was found a few times. J is TRBJ1-5 and V is TRBV27; D possibly corresponds to TRBD1 (6 bases). Germline CDR1 reads MNHEY; CDR2 reads SMNVEV (reference sequence). V was trimmed by 0 bases and J by 8 bases, leaving 17 bases between them. The CDR3 is made up of 16 amino acids. CDR3 in DNA: TGTGCCAGCAGTTTATCGTCCGGTGGGGGGCGGGAGCCCCAGCATTTT. The encoded protein is CASSLSSGGGREPQHF.

The chain recombines TRBV19 with TRBJ1-1; D may be TRBD1 (5 bases). Deletions cut 3 bases from V and 1 base from J, with 9 bases between. Germline CDR1 LNHDA, CDR2 SQIVND (reference sequence). This CDR3 has 14 residues. The CDR3 bases are TGTGCCAGTAGTATCGCAGGGTCGAACACTGAAGCTTTCTTT. Its translation is CASSIAGSNTEAFF.

The V and J genes are TRBV29-1 and TRBJ2-2, with D possibly TRBD1 on 5 matching bases. Trimming removed 4 bases from V and 5 bases from J, with 17 bases in between. CDR1 is SQVTM, CDR2 ANQGSEA, per germline. The CDR3 length is 15 residues. The CDR3 nucleotides are TGCAGCGTTGGGGCAGGGTTGTCTGGAACCGGGGAGCTGTTTTTT. Encoded protein: CSVGAGLSGTGELFF.

The rearrangement uses TRBV5-6 and TRBJ2-1; 7 bases align to TRBD2. The V gene's germline CDR1 is SGHDT and CDR2 YYEEEE. CDR3 length: 15 amino acids. The V gene end was trimmed by 3 bases and the J gene end by 0 bases; junction bases not matched to a gene: 3. Here the CDR3 DNA reads TGTGCCAGCAGCTCCGGCGGGAGCTCCTACAATGAGCAGTTCTTC. Translated, it gives CASSSGGSSYNEQFF.

Points on this clone: At the DNA level, this CDR3 is encoded by other sequences in the same sample as well. This chain connects TRBV29-1 to TRBJ1-3; TRBD1 might be the D (5 bases). Germline V gene data show CDR1 as SQVTM and CDR2 as ANQGSEA. CDR3 length equals 14 residues. V was clipped by 4 bases and J by 3 bases, with 13 bases between them. CDR3 region: CSVVTGGLGNTIYF. The CDR3, as DNA: TGCAGCGTTGTGACGGGGGGACTTGGAAACACCATATATTTT. Full variable domain (remainder filled in from reference TRBV29-1 and TRBJ1-3): SAVISQKPSRDICQRGTSLTIQCQVDSQVTMMFWYRQQPGQSLTLIATANQGSEATYESGFVIDKFPISRPNLTFSTLTVSNMSPEDSSIYLCSVVTGGLGNTIYFGEGSWLTVV.

The gene calls are TRBV29-1 and TRBJ2-5, with 7 bases matching TRBD1. Trimming cost V 6 bases and J 1 base; bases outside gene matches: 14. The germline gives CDR1 SQVTM, CDR2 ANQGSEA. This CDR3 is 16 amino acids long. The CDR3 reads CSVQPPGQYLQETQYF. The CDR3 nucleotides are TGCAGCGTCCAACCGCCGGGACAGTATCTCCAAGAGACCCAGTACTTC.

The chain links TRBV9 to TRBJ1-4, with 9 nucleotides matching TRBD1. V shed 4 bases, J shed 8 bases, and the junction held 9 bases outside the gene matches. CDR1 and CDR2 from the germline V gene are SGDLS and YYNGEE. The CDR3 runs 15 residues. The CDR3 DNA follows: TGTGCCAGCAGCCCCTCGGGGACAGGGAACGAAAAACTGTTTTTT. Encoded protein: CASSPSGTGNEKLFF.

The chain links TRBV29-1 to TRBJ2-3, with TRBD1 identical over 7 bases. The CDR3 has 14 residues. Germline assignment: CDR1 SQVTM and CDR2 ANQGSEA. The V gene end was trimmed by 4 bases and the J gene end by 1 base; junction bases not matched to a gene: 5. CDR3 nucleotides: TGCAGCGTTGCCGGGACAGTACGCACAGATACGCAGTATTTT. It yields the protein CSVAGTVRTDTQYF.

In this sample, this clone turned up once. The chain links TRBV5-6 to TRBJ1-2; tentatively, D is TRBD1 (5 bases). The germline gives CDR1 SGHDT, CDR2 YYEEEE. V was trimmed by 0 bases and J by 8 bases, leaving 14 bases between them. The CDR3 spans 14 residues. As DNA, the CDR3 is TGTGCCAGCAGCTTGGCGTCGCAGGGATTCGGCTACACCTTC. This codes for CASSLASQGFGYTF.

The gene calls are TRBV28 and TRBJ2-2, with unresolved D. This CDR3 region has 13 residues. V was clipped by 8 bases and J by 3 bases, with 10 bases between them. From germline, CDR1 is MDHEN and CDR2 SYDVKM. The CDR3 here is CASGWGDTGELFF. CDR3 bases: TGTGCCAGCGGATGGGGTGACACCGGGGAGCTGTTTTTT.

The CDR3 region is CASSSFPRDEQFF. The CDR3 region has the DNA TGTGCCAGCAGTTCCTTTCCTAGGGACGAGCAGTTCTTC. The J gene is TRBJ2-1, the V gene TRBV28; D is perhaps TRBD1 or TRBD2 (5 bases each). This CDR3 region has 13 residues. The germline gives CDR1 MDHEN, CDR2 SYDVKM. Trimming pared 4 bases from V and 10 bases from J, leaving 14 bases between.